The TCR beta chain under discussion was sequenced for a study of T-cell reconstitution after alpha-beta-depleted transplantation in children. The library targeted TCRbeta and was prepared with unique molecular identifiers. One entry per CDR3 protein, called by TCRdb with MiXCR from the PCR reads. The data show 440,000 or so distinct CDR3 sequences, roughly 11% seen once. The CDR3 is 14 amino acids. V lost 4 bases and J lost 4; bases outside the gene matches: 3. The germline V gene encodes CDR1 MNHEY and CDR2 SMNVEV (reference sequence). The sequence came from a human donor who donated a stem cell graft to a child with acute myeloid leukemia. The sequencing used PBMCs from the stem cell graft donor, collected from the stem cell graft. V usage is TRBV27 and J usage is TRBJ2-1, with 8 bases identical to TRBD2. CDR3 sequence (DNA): TGTGCCAGCAGTTCTAGCGGGCGTTACAATGAGCAGTTCTTC. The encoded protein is CASSSSGRYNEQFF.